The 23 T cell receptor beta chains in this list originate from one sample, sequenced in a study of CD8+ T cells in alopecia areata. TCR sequencing used cDNA made by reverse transcription of extracted RNA. The method was immunoSEQ multiplex PCR; TCRdb's version includes in-frame clones alone and lacks a portion of them. The sample yields 90,000 to 150,000 clones, more than 30% seen once. The sample consisted of CD4+ T cells sorted from blood. The origin of the receptors is a human donor with alopecia areata.

The V call is TRBV29-1, the J call TRBJ1-1, with D hard to call. V lost 7 bases to trimming and J lost 7 bases, with 10 bases between them. Per the germline V gene, CDR1 is SQVTM and CDR2 is ANQGSEA. The CDR3 loop spans 10 amino acids. The CDR3 DNA is TGCAGCGCCCAGCAAGTTGAAGCTTTCTTT. It translates to CSAQQVEAFF.

This chain connects TRBV30 to TRBJ1-2; no definite D call. From germline, CDR1 is GTSNPN and CDR2 SVGIG (reference sequence). The CDR3 runs 10 residues. V lost 5 bases, J lost 3 bases, and 4 bases lay in between. CDR3 in amino acids: CAWGDYGYTF. The CDR3 DNA sequence: TGTGCCTGGGGTGACTATGGCTACACCTTC.

This clone has just a few counts. This chain uses TRBV15 with TRBJ2-6; D may match TRBD1 or TRBD2 (5 bases each). The V end was cut by 11 bases, the J end by 0 bases, with 11 bases between. Germline V lookup: CDR1 LNHNV, CDR2 YYDKDF (reference sequence). The CDR3 has 14 residues. The CDR3 DNA follows: TGTGCCTCAGGGACGGGCTCTGGGGCCAACGTCCTGACTTTC. Its protein is CASGTGSGANVLTF.

The rearrangement uses TRBV5-1 and TRBJ2-5, with 7 bases that match TRBD1. The germline V gene encodes CDR1 SGHRS and CDR2 YFSETQ. The CDR3 runs 15 residues. The J segment lost 5 bases and the V segment lost 4 bases, leaving 11 bases of the junction unmatched. The CDR3: CASSRGQAEGETQYF. The CDR3 DNA reads TGCGCCAGCAGCCGAGGACAGGCTGAAGGGGAGACCCAGTACTTC. Full variable domain (missing parts from reference TRBV5-1 and TRBJ2-5): KAGVTQTPRYLIKTRGQQVTLSCSPISGHRSVSWYQQTPGQGLQFLFEYFSETQRNKGNFPGRFSGRQFSNSRSEMNVSTLELGDSALYLCASSRGQAEGETQYFGPGTRLLVL.

The genes are TRBV5-7 and TRBJ2-5; D is undetermined. TRBV5-7 qualifies as an ORF whose function is uncertain. The CDR3 covers 15 residues. V lost 3 bases, J lost 2 bases, and 14 bases lay in between. CDR3 DNA: TGTGCCAGCAGCTCGACCCGGACCGTACAAGAGACCCAGTACTTC. Its protein product is CASSSTRTVQETQYF.

Here the CDR3 reads CAIRPGGSGANVLTF. CDR3 nucleotide sequence: TGTGCCATCCGCCCGGGCGGGTCGGGGGCCAACGTCCTGACTTTC. The chain couples TRBV6-5 to TRBJ2-6, with D tentatively TRBD2 (5 bases). Germline lookup yields CDR1 MNHEY and CDR2 SVGAGI. This CDR3 has 15 residues. Trimming removed 10 bases at V and 4 bases at J, with 17 bases between.

The chain recombines TRBV11-1 with TRBJ2-3; no reliable D call. The germline V and J ends were trimmed by 5 bases and 5 bases, with 11 bases remaining between them. Germline V gives CDR1 SGHAT, CDR2 FQDESV (reference sequence). The CDR3 runs 13 residues. The CDR3 bases are TGTGCCAGCAGCGAACAGAGGAAAGATACGCAGTATTTT. This translates into CASSEQRKDTQYF.

This clone was counted a few times. This chain links TRBV7-9 with TRBJ1-1; TRBD1 matches at 8 bases. V trimming: 7 bases; J trimming: 2 bases; junction bases outside the gene matches: 6. Germline CDR1 reads SEHNR; CDR2 reads FQNEAQ (reference sequence). The CDR3 has 14 residues. The CDR3 protein is CASTRQGFNTEAFF. As DNA, the CDR3 is TGTGCCAGCACCCGACAGGGGTTTAACACTGAAGCTTTCTTT. The variable domain in full, with the rest retrieved from reference TRBV7-9 and TRBJ1-1, is DTGVSQNPRHKITKRGQNVTFRCDPISEHNRLYWYRQTLGQGPEFLTYFQNEAQLEKSRLLSDRFSAERPKGSFSTLEIQRTEQGDSAMYLCASTRQGFNTEAFFGQGTRLTVV.

This clone was seen at least ten times. The chain joins TRBV19 to TRBJ1-5; D is ambiguous. The V gene's germline CDR1 is LNHDA and CDR2 SQIVND (reference sequence). The CDR3 contains 10 residues. V was cut by 10 bases and J by 7 bases, with 8 bases left in between. CDR3 nucleotides: TGTGCCATGGGCTCGCAGCCCCAGCATTTT. It is translated as CAMGSQPQHF.

This clone was observed a handful of times. The chain employs TRBV23-1 and TRBJ1-5; the match to TRBD1 covers 9 bases. TRBV23-1 is an open reading frame whose function is uncertain. This CDR3 comprises 18 residues. The ends lost 3 bases at V and 4 bases at J; junction bases unmatched: 13. CDR3 nucleotides: TGCGCCAGCAGTCACCCCGGACAGGGGCCACCTACAAATCAGCCCCAGCATTTT. Its protein is CASSHPGQGPPTNQPQHF.

The chain recombines TRBV29-1 with TRBJ1-1; D is uncertain. The CDR3 extends over 11 amino acids. CDR1 SQVTM and CDR2 ANQGSEA come from the germline V gene. The V and J ends lost 6 bases and 1 base respectively, with 6 bases between them. The chain's CDR3 is CSVAPNTEAFF. CDR3 nucleotide sequence: TGCAGCGTCGCACCGAACACTGAAGCTTTCTTT.

The chain uses TRBV27 and TRBJ2-7; TRBD2 aligns across 13 bases. The V segment lost 5 bases and the J segment 4 bases; nucleotides outside the gene matches: 11. CDR1 and CDR2 (germline): MNHEY, SMNVEV (reference sequence). The CDR3 contains 17 residues. CDR3: CASSRRTSGREGYEQYF. CDR3 coding DNA: TGTGCCAGCAGTCGTAGGACTAGCGGGAGAGAGGGTTACGAGCAGTACTTC.

CDR3 bases: TGTGCCAGCAGGAGGGAGACGGGTAGCAATCAGCCCCAGCATTTT. Amino acids: CASRRETGSNQPQHF. This chain joins TRBV2 and TRBJ1-5, with no clear D. Between the trimmed V and J ends, which lost 6 bases and 0 bases, there was a span of 12 bases. Germline V lookup: CDR1 SNHLY, CDR2 FYNNEI. This CDR3 is built from 15 residues.

V and J are TRBV30 and TRBJ1-5; the D gene is possibly TRBD1 (5 bases). V gave up 2 bases and J gave up 7 bases, with 12 bases separating them. There are 13 residues in the CDR3. The germline CDR1 and CDR2 sequences are GTSNPN and SVGIG (reference sequence). CDR3 coding DNA: TGTGCCTGGAGTCACGGGACGGAGCAGCCCCAGCATTTT. Its translation is CAWSHGTEQPQHF.

The chain uses TRBV7-9 and TRBJ1-1; 9 bases are a match to TRBD1. J was trimmed by 5 bases and V by 5 bases; bases with no gene match: 6. The CDR3 contains 14 residues. Germline CDR1 is SEHNR and CDR2 is FQNEAQ (reference sequence). Written as DNA, the CDR3 is TGTGCCAGCAGCGCCCAGACAGGGGGGACTGAAGCTTTCTTT. The encoded protein is CASSAQTGGTEAFF.

The J gene is TRBJ2-6, the V gene TRBV5-1, with no clear D. Trimming pared 3 bases from V and 0 bases from J, leaving 13 bases between. The CDR3 sequence is 17 residues long. Germline loops: CDR1 SGHRS, CDR2 YFSETQ. The CDR3 coding sequence is TGCGCCAGCAGCTCCGAGGTTCCTTTCTCTGGGGCCAACGTCCTGACTTTC. Translating it yields CASSSEVPFSGANVLTF. The full variable domain, completed using reference TRBV5-1 and TRBJ2-6, is KAGVTQTPRYLIKTRGQQVTLSCSPISGHRSVSWYQQTPGQGLQFLFEYFSETQRNKGNFPGRFSGRQFSNSRSEMNVSTLELGDSALYLCASSSEVPFSGANVLTFGAGSRLTVL.

The genes are TRBV7-2 and TRBJ2-5, with D unclear. CDR1 is SGHTA and CDR2 is FQGNSA in the germline V gene. V lost 5 bases and J 1 base, leaving 14 bases between the germline ends. The CDR3 sequence is 15 residues long. The DNA of the CDR3 is TGTGCCAGCAGCCCCCGAGTGGTATTCCAAGAGACCCAGTACTTC. As protein: CASSPRVVFQETQYF.

The chain has TRBV29-1 and TRBJ1-1, with D maybe TRBD1 (5 bases). The V gene lost 4 bases and the J gene lost 4 bases, with 10 bases spanning the gap. The CDR3 runs 12 residues. Germline V CDR1 and CDR2: SQVTM, ANQGSEA. This CDR3 reads CSVGWGGTEAFF. CDR3 nucleotides: TGCAGCGTTGGGTGGGGGGGCACTGAAGCTTTCTTT.

This clone was recorded a few times. The V gene is TRBV7-9, the J gene TRBJ2-1; tentatively, D is TRBD2 (6 bases). CDR3 size: 13 residues. With 10 bases removed from V and 7 bases from J, the gap between germline ends came to 17 bases. The germline CDR1 and CDR2 sequences are SEHNR and FQNEAQ (reference sequence). CDR3 region: CATLRLGTNEQFF. The CDR3, as DNA: TGTGCCACCCTCAGACTAGGAACGAATGAGCAGTTCTTC.

This clone has just a few counts. This rearrangement joins TRBV11-2 to TRBJ2-1, with D unresolved. Trimming removed 3 bases at V and 0 bases at J, with 12 bases between. The CDR3 totals 16 residues. From germline, CDR1 is SGHAT and CDR2 FQNNGV. The CDR3 loop reads CASSLWAISSYNEQFF. For the CDR3, the DNA is TGTGCCAGCAGCTTGTGGGCCATAAGCTCCTACAATGAGCAGTTCTTC.

A few counts support this clone. This rearrangement joins TRBV2 to TRBJ1-1; no clear D gene. Germline values: CDR1 SNHLY, CDR2 FYNNEI. CDR3 length: 15 residues. Trimming cost V 4 bases and J 1 base, with 13 bases left between them. CDR3 amino acids: CASSGLGRKNTEAFF. The DNA of the CDR3 is TGTGCCAGCAGTGGCCTAGGAAGAAAGAACACTGAAGCTTTCTTT.

CDR3 DNA sequence: TGTGCCAGCAGCCCAGGAGGGACACCCCAAGAGACCCAGTACTTC. This gives the protein CASSPGGTPQETQYF. The chain employs TRBV7-7 and TRBJ2-5; D is perhaps TRBD1 or TRBD2 (6 bases each). The ends were cut back, 5 bases at V and 1 base at J, with 14 bases in the middle. This CDR3 contains 15 residues. Germline CDR1 and CDR2: SSHAT and FNYEAQ (reference sequence). Filled out from reference TRBV7-7 and TRBJ2-5, the complete variable domain reads GAGVSQSPRYKVTKRGQDVTLRCDPISSHATLYWYQQALGQGPEFLTYFNYEAQPDKSGLPSDRFSAERPEGSISTLTIQRTEQRDSAMYRCASSPGGTPQETQYFGPGTRLLVL.

This clone was recorded once. The chain couples TRBV30 to TRBJ2-2; no definite D call. Germline V gene lookup returns CDR1 GTSNPN and CDR2 SVGIG (reference sequence). V gave up 2 bases and J gave up 5 bases, with 12 bases separating them. The CDR3 has 14 residues. CDR3 in amino acids: CAWSTPPGTGELFF. The DNA of the CDR3 is TGTGCCTGGAGTACCCCCCCCGGGACCGGGGAGCTGTTTTTT.